What follows are 32 T cell receptor beta chains derived from one specimen sequenced in a study of CD8+ T cells in alopecia areata listed by TCRdb under 2018. The method was the immunoSEQ multiplex PCR assay. RNA was extracted from all samples and reverse transcribed into cDNA as template for TCR sequencing. In its TCRdb copy, this immuneACCESS table keeps in-frame sequences only and misses some clones. Where compared with another copy, unresolved V genes explain less than half of these, and the others have no known cause. Across this sample, 250,000 or so clones were tabulated and none appeared just once. 0.9% to 1.5% of the sample is held by the ten biggest clonotypes. Pooled mouse cutaneous lymph node cells were stained for CD4, CD8alpha, NKG2D, NKG2ACE and other markers and were then sorted on a BD Influx. The sequenced material came from CD4+ T cells sorted from a lymph node. The receptors come from a C3H/HeJ mouse with alopecia areata. Mice belonging to this strain carry MHC haplotype H2-k.

A word on this clone: The genes and germline here are from mouse. The CDR3 goes on 4 residues after the read ends, and that part is filled in from the germline J gene. The chain recombines TRBV1 with TRBJ2-2; 12 nucleotides agree with TRBD2. The CDR3 consists of 16 residues. The junction had 4 bases not matched to a gene; V was cut back by 4 bases and J by 4 bases. Germline V gene sequence: CDR1 NSQYPW, CDR2 LRSPGD (reference sequence). CDR3 DNA, as far as it was read: TGCACCTGCAGTGTGGACTGGGGGGGAGGCACCGGG. Translation: CTCSVDWGGGTG. The whole CDR3 reads CTCSVDWGGGTGQLYF.

This clone was found a few times. Gene names follow the mouse nomenclature. The read terminates 4 residues ahead of where the CDR3 ends, so the germline J gene completes it. Other DNA sequences from this sample encode an identical CDR3 as well. V is TRBV5 and J is TRBJ2-7; 7 bases match TRBD1. From germline, CDR1 is LGHNA and CDR2 YNLKQL (reference sequence). There are 15 residues in the CDR3. The V and J ends lost 1 base and 0 bases, in that order; junction bases with no gene match: 3. The CDR3 reads CASSQVGDSSYEQYF. Incomplete CDR3 DNA: TGTGCCAGCAGCCAAGTCGGGGACAGCTCCTAT.

This clone turned up a few times. All gene names here are mouse names. The read terminates 4 residues ahead of where the CDR3 ends, so the germline J gene completes it. The chain is built from TRBV13-1 and TRBJ2-3, with TRBD2 matching 11 bases. Germline V gene data show CDR1 as NSHNY and CDR2 as SYGAGN. There are 15 residues in the CDR3. J gave up 1 base and V 3 bases, and 1 base lay outside the gene matches. CDR3 bases read: TGTGCCAGCAGTGTGACTGGGGGGGGTGCAGAA. This sequence encodes CASSVTGGGAE. The whole CDR3 protein reads CASSVTGGGAETLYF.

This clone has just a few counts. Gene names are mouse gene names. The missing CDR3 end, 4 residues past where the read stops, is filled in from the germline J gene. The rearrangement joins TRBV13-1 to TRBJ2-1; 7 bases map to TRBD1. V gave up 3 bases and J gave up 5 bases; unmatched junction bases: 5. This CDR3 is built from 14 residues. Germline V gene lookup returns CDR1 NSHNY and CDR2 SYGAGN. The DNA read from the CDR3 is TGTGCCAGCAGTGTCCGGGACAGAAATGCT. It encodes CASSVRDRNA. In full, the CDR3 is CASSVRDRNAEQFF.

In this sample, this clone turned up a few times. The germline and genes are mouse ones. The read halts 4 residues ahead of the CDR3 end, with the missing end drawn from the germline J gene. This chain uses TRBV1 with TRBJ1-1; TRBD1 aligns across 7 bases. The CDR3 totals 13 residues. Germline CDR1 is NSQYPW and CDR2 is LRSPGD (reference sequence). This CDR3 is CTCSAYRGGEVFF. The sequenced part of the CDR3 DNA is TGCACCTGCAGTGCATACAGGGGAGGA.

In its sample, this clone was seen a few times. Genes and germline come from the mouse. The DNA ends 4 residues before the CDR3 does, and the rest of the CDR3 is filled in from the germline J gene. The chain links TRBV19 to TRBJ1-1; D might be TRBD1 (6 bases). There are 12 residues in the CDR3. Per the germline V gene, CDR1 is FNHDT and CDR2 is SITEND (reference sequence). CDR3 loop: CASSIGQAEVFF. CDR3 bases read: TGTGCCAGCAGTATAGGACAGGCA.

Comments on this clone: Gene labels here are mouse ones. Read data end 4 residues before the CDR3 end; the end is taken from the germline J gene. The chain carries TRBV13-1 and TRBJ2-2; TRBD1 matches at 8 bases. This CDR3 spans 16 amino acids. Germline loops: CDR1 NSHNY, CDR2 SYGAGN. After removal of 0 bases from V and 4 bases from J, the junction contained 5 bases not matched to a gene. CDR3 DNA, as far as it was read: TGTGCCAGCAGTGATGCCCGGACAGGGACCACCGGG. Its translation is CASSDARTGTTG. The entire CDR3 sequence reads CASSDARTGTTGQLYF.

This clone was counted between two and nine times. Gene names refer to mouse genes. The read stops 3 residues short of the end of the CDR3; the missing end is completed from the germline J gene. V gene TRBV13-1 combines with J gene TRBJ1-6; possibly TRBD1 for D (6 bases). TRBJ1-6 is reported as an ORF; its role is uncertain. V was cut by 2 bases and J by 5 bases, with 11 bases left in between. Per germline, CDR1 NSHNY and CDR2 SYGAGN. The CDR3 is 15 amino acids. The covered CDR3 bases are TGTGCCAGCAGTGACAGGGGCGCCCATAATTCGCCC. This gives the protein CASSDRGAHNSP. The entire CDR3 protein is CASSDRGAHNSPLYF.

Note on this clone: Germline and genes here are mouse. CDR3 amino acids: CASRPGQGQDTQYF. CDR3 DNA, as far as it was read: TGTGCCAGCAGGCCGGGACAGGGGCAAGAC. The V gene is TRBV13-3, the J gene TRBJ2-5; 10 nucleotides agree with TRBD1. The CDR3 end is not reached by the read, which stops 4 residues before it; the germline J gene fills it in. CDR1 is NNHDY, CDR2 SYVADS, per germline. J was trimmed by 3 bases and V by 5 bases; bases with no gene match: 3. This CDR3 is built from 14 residues.

The sample holds a few counts of this clone. Mouse gene names apply. Read data end 4 residues before the CDR3 end; the end is taken from the germline J gene. The identical CDR3 is also encoded by other nucleotide sequences in the sample. This rearrangement joins TRBV31 to TRBJ1-2, with TRBD1 identical over 8 bases. V lost 0 bases to trimming and J lost 0 bases; unmatched junction nucleotides: 3. CDR3 size: 15 residues. Germline V gives CDR1 GKSSPN, CDR2 SITVG. The CDR3 region is CAWSLPTGANSDYTF. Incomplete CDR3 DNA: TGTGCCTGGAGTCTCCCGACAGGGGCAAACTCC.

Concerning this clone itself: Mouse names are used for the genes. The sequenced fragment ends 4 residues before the CDR3 boundary, so the rest is inferred from the germline J gene. J is TRBJ2-3 and V is TRBV13-1; D perhaps matches TRBD2 (6 bases). The CDR3 is made up of 15 amino acids. Germline CDR1 is NSHNY and CDR2 is SYGAGN. CDR3 protein: CASSDARLGQETLYF. The covered CDR3 bases are TGTGCCAGCAGTGATGCTAGGCTGGGGCAAGAA.

This clone was counted only a few times. These gene names are mouse names. The sequence runs out 4 residues before the end of the CDR3; the remainder is reconstructed from the germline J gene. V is TRBV19 and J is TRBJ2-2; D is unclear. Trimming took off 7 bases at V and 1 base at J, with 5 bases between the two ends. CDR1 and CDR2 from the germline V gene are FNHDT and SITEND (reference sequence). This CDR3 is 12 amino acids long. The CDR3 loop is CASQENTGQLYF. CDR3 bases read: TGTGCCAGCCAGGAAAACACCGGG.

This clone was observed a handful of times. The germline and genes are mouse ones. The read ends 4 residues before the CDR3 terminus; that terminus is restored from the germline J gene. This sample includes further DNA sequences coding for the same CDR3. The V call is TRBV5, the J call TRBJ2-3, with D perhaps TRBD1 (6 bases). The CDR3 covers 15 residues. Trimming left V 0 bases short and J 0 bases short, with 7 bases between. The germline CDR1 and CDR2 sequences are LGHNA and YNLKQL (reference sequence). The sequenced part of the CDR3 DNA is TGTGCCAGCAGCCAAGACAGGGGAAGTGCAGAA. Protein: CASSQDRGSAE. The CDR3 as a whole reads CASSQDRGSAETLYF.

In this sample, this clone turned up a few times. Gene names follow the mouse nomenclature. The read ends 4 residues early relative to the CDR3; the germline J gene fills the gap. The rearrangement uses TRBV13-1 and TRBJ1-1, with D perhaps matching TRBD1 (5 bases). The CDR3 extends over 13 amino acids. V lost 3 bases and J 3 bases, leaving 9 bases between the germline ends. In germline, CDR1 is NSHNY, CDR2 SYGAGN. The CDR3 bases that were read are TGTGCCAGCAGTGTTCAGGGAGACACA. This encodes CASSVQGDT. The whole CDR3 protein is CASSVQGDTEVFF.

This clone was seen only a few times. The gene names here belong to mouse. Read sequence stops 4 residues before the CDR3 end, and the germline J gene provides the missing end. The chain employs TRBV1 and TRBJ2-3; 8 bases are a match to TRBD1. The germline gives CDR1 NSQYPW, CDR2 LRSPGD (reference sequence). The CDR3 extends over 15 amino acids. The ends lost 3 bases at V and 1 base at J; junction bases unmatched: 3. The CDR3 here is CTCSASDRGAETLYF. The sequenced part of the CDR3 DNA is TGCACCTGCAGTGCCTCGGACAGGGGTGCAGAA.

Only a few counts were recorded for this clone. Genes and germline come from the mouse. Other nucleotide sequences in the sample specify the same CDR3. CDR3 DNA (partial): TGTGCCAGCAGTCCCGGGACAGGCTATGCT. Protein product: CASSPGTGYA. From start to end, the CDR3 is CASSPGTGYAEQFF. The chain carries TRBV13-1 and TRBJ2-1; 8 nucleotides line up with TRBD1. The read stops 4 residues short of the end of the CDR3; the missing end is completed from the germline J gene. The CDR3 covers 14 residues. Germline CDR1 and CDR2: NSHNY and SYGAGN. Losses at the gene ends were 4 bases for V and 3 bases for J; bases not matched to a gene: 3.

Details on this clone: Each gene name is a mouse one. The read ends 4 residues shy of where the CDR3 ends; the end is completed using the germline J gene. Additional DNA sequences in this sample encode the identical CDR3. The chain couples TRBV2 to TRBJ2-5; D is perhaps TRBD1 (5 bases). The length of the CDR3 is 14 residues. Germline assignment: CDR1 LGHNA and CDR2 YSYQKL. The sequenced CDR3 bases are TGTGCCAGCAGCCAAGAAGGCAGGGAAGAC. As protein: CASSQEGRED. The complete CDR3 sequence is CASSQEGREDTQYF.

This clone was seen only a few times. Any gene name here is a mouse gene name. The sequence runs out 4 residues before the end of the CDR3; the remainder is reconstructed from the germline J gene. J is TRBJ2-5 and V is TRBV13-2; TRBD2 aligns across 9 bases. V lost 5 bases, J lost 2 bases, and 3 bases stayed unmatched. Germline V gene data show CDR1 as NNHNN and CDR2 as SYGAGS (reference sequence). This CDR3 is 14 amino acids long. The part of the CDR3 DNA that was read is TGTGCCAGCGGGACTGGGGGCTCCCAAGAC. As protein: CASGTGGSQD. The CDR3 in its entirety is CASGTGGSQDTQYF.

Comment on this clone: Gene and germline names: mouse. The CDR3 loop reads CASREDKNSDYTF. CDR3 bases read: TGTGCCAGCAGGGAGGACAAAAACTCC. The gene calls are TRBV13-1 and TRBJ1-2; the D gene is possibly TRBD1 (5 bases). The DNA ends 4 residues before the CDR3 does, and the rest of the CDR3 is filled in from the germline J gene. Germline-derived CDR1 and CDR2 are NSHNY and SYGAGN. There are 13 residues in the CDR3. V was clipped by 5 bases and J by 1 base, with 9 bases between them.

This clone was seen a handful of times. Genes and germline are mouse. With the read ending 4 residues before the CDR3 end, the germline J gene is used to fill in that end. The chain links TRBV1 to TRBJ2-7, with 8 bases aligning to TRBD2. This CDR3 contains 16 residues. Germline CDR1 is NSQYPW and CDR2 is LRSPGD (reference sequence). V dropped 0 bases and J dropped 0; count of bases not matched to a gene: 4. CDR3 sequence reads: CTCSADGGVSSYEQYF. The CDR3 bases that were read are TGCACCTGCAGTGCAGATGGGGGGGTCAGCTCCTAT.

A note on this clone: The listed genes are named as in mouse. The read ends 4 residues before the CDR3 terminus; that terminus is restored from the germline J gene. The chain combines TRBV13-1 with TRBJ2-5, with 8 nucleotides matching TRBD2. CDR1 NSHNY and CDR2 SYGAGN come from the germline V gene. The CDR3 spans 15 residues. V shed 0 bases and J 3 bases; nucleotides not matched to a gene: 3. The sequenced CDR3 bases are TGTGCCAGCAGTGATGCCAGGGACTGGCAAGAC. It specifies CASSDARDWQD. The whole CDR3 protein is CASSDARDWQDTQYF.

This clone was observed at least ten times. Gene names are the mouse ones. The CDR3 is cut off 4 residues early in the read; its end comes from the germline J gene. The identical CDR3 is also encoded by other nucleotide sequences in the sample. The chain links TRBV14 to TRBJ1-2; TRBD1 matches 7 bases. Germline V lookup: CDR1 SGHDT, CDR2 FRDEAV. The V segment lost 5 bases and the J segment 0 bases; nucleotides outside the gene matches: 4. The CDR3 loop spans 14 amino acids. The covered CDR3 bases are TGTGCCAGCAGCCCCGGGACAGCAAACTCC. This codes for CASSPGTANS. The complete CDR3 sequence is CASSPGTANSDYTF. The full variable domain, completed using reference TRBV14 and TRBJ1-2, is EAGVTQSPRYAVLQEGQAVSFWCDPISGHDTLYWYQQPRDQGPQLLVYFRDEAVIDNSQLPSDRFSAVRPKGTNSTLKIQSAKQGDTATYLCASSPGTANSDYTFGSGTRLLVI.

For this clone: Any gene name here is a mouse gene name. The DNA ends 4 residues before the CDR3 does, and the rest of the CDR3 is filled in from the germline J gene. This same CDR3 is encoded by further DNA sequences in the sample. The genes are TRBV13-3 and TRBJ2-2; 7 nucleotides align to TRBD1. This CDR3 has 14 residues. CDR1 is NNHDY, CDR2 SYVADS, per germline. The V gene end was trimmed by 3 bases and the J gene end by 2 bases; junction bases not matched to a gene: 1. CDR3 protein: CASSVGQNTGQLYF. The sequenced part of the CDR3 DNA is TGTGCCAGCAGTGTGGGACAGAACACCGGG.

This clone was seen a handful of times. Gene names refer to mouse genes. The read comes to an end 4 residues before the CDR3 does, leaving the germline J gene to fill in the end. The chain is built from TRBV19 and TRBJ2-7; 11 bases map to TRBD2. The V and J ends lost 4 bases and 3 bases, in that order; junction bases with no gene match: 6. The germline CDR1 and CDR2 sequences are FNHDT and SITEND (reference sequence). The CDR3 sequence is 15 residues long. The CDR3: CASSPTGGGLYEQYF. The CDR3 bases that were read are TGTGCCAGCAGTCCGACTGGGGGGGGACTCTAT.

This clone was recorded many times. The gene symbols are mouse symbols. The read comes to an end 4 residues before the CDR3 does, leaving the germline J gene to fill in the end. Other nucleotide sequences in the sample specify the same CDR3. The chain links TRBV13-1 to TRBJ2-3; the match to TRBD2 covers 8 bases. In germline, CDR1 is NSHNY, CDR2 SYGAGN. The CDR3 runs 14 residues. The V segment lost 3 bases and the J segment 0 bases; nucleotides outside the gene matches: 0. CDR3: CASSGTGSAETLYF. The sequenced part of the CDR3 DNA is TGTGCCAGCAGTGGGACTGGGAGTGCAGAA.

The sample holds a few counts of this clone. Genes and germline come from the mouse. The sequence runs out 4 residues before the end of the CDR3; the remainder is reconstructed from the germline J gene. V is TRBV3 and J is TRBJ2-5; maybe TRBD2 (6 bases). The germline V gene encodes CDR1 SNHLY and CDR2 FYNGKV (reference sequence). The CDR3 is made up of 14 amino acids. Trimming took off 2 bases at V and 1 base at J, with 7 bases between the two ends. This CDR3 reads CASSLSGDQDTQYF. CDR3 DNA (partial): TGTGCCAGCAGCTTATCTGGGGACCAAGAC.

A note on this clone: These gene names are mouse names. The read comes to an end 4 residues before the CDR3 does, leaving the germline J gene to fill in the end. This chain links TRBV13-3 with TRBJ2-3; D is perhaps TRBD2 (6 bases). In germline, CDR1 is NNHDY, CDR2 SYVADS. The CDR3 totals 14 residues. Trimming removed 5 bases at V and 0 bases at J, with 10 bases between. Partial CDR3 DNA: TGTGCCAGCAGAGGACTGACTAGTGCAGAA. Translated, it gives CASRGLTSAE. The full CDR3 protein is CASRGLTSAETLYF.

Worth noting for this clone: Gene labels here are mouse ones. The read stops 4 residues short of the end of the CDR3; the missing end is completed from the germline J gene. The chain has TRBV13-2 and TRBJ2-1; 9 bases align to TRBD1. In germline, CDR1 is NNHNN, CDR2 SYGAGS (reference sequence). CDR3 length: 14 residues. Trimming removed 5 bases from V and 3 bases from J; junction bases left unmatched: 3. Partial CDR3 DNA: TGTGCCAGCGGGCAGACAGGGGGCTATGCT. This sequence encodes CASGQTGGYA. The CDR3 as a whole reads CASGQTGGYAEQFF.

Note on this clone: The genes and germline here are from mouse. The read finishes 4 residues shy of the CDR3 end, and the germline J gene is used to complete it. V is TRBV5 and J is TRBJ1-2, with 8 bases fitting TRBD1. Germline values: CDR1 LGHNA, CDR2 YNLKQL (reference sequence). The CDR3 is made up of 15 amino acids. With V trimmed by 2 bases and J by 0 bases, 2 bases remained unmatched. Incomplete CDR3 DNA: TGTGCCAGCAGCCAAAGGACAGGGTCAAACTCC. It encodes CASSQRTGSNS. In full, the CDR3 reads CASSQRTGSNSDYTF.

This clone appeared a few times. Mouse germline and gene names are used. With the read ending 4 residues before the CDR3 end, the germline J gene is used to fill in that end. The identical CDR3 is also encoded by other nucleotide sequences in the sample. J is TRBJ1-1 and V is TRBV19; D is possibly TRBD1 (5 bases). CDR3 size: 11 residues. Germline CDR1 reads FNHDT; CDR2 reads SITEND (reference sequence). The sequenced part of the CDR3 DNA is TGTGCCAGCAGTCGCCAGGGA. It is translated as CASSRQG. The CDR3 as a whole reads CASSRQGEVFF.

A note on this clone: Gene and germline names: mouse. Additional DNA sequences in this sample encode the identical CDR3. Partial CDR3 DNA: TGTGCCAGCGGTGATGCAGGGGAAAACACCGGG. Its translation: CASGDAGENTG. The whole CDR3 is CASGDAGENTGQLYF. The chain couples TRBV13-2 to TRBJ2-2, with D perhaps TRBD1 (6 bases). From the germline J gene comes the end of the CDR3, since the read stops 4 residues before it. This CDR3 contains 15 residues. Trimming removed 0 bases at V and 1 base at J, with 7 bases between. Germline CDR1 is NNHNN and CDR2 is SYGAGS (reference sequence).

On this clone: Mouse names are used for the genes. The read ends 4 residues before the CDR3 terminus; that terminus is restored from the germline J gene. This chain joins TRBV13-1 and TRBJ2-4; the match to TRBD2 covers 11 bases. CDR1 is NSHNY and CDR2 is SYGAGN in the germline V gene. Unmatched junction bases numbered 2, after V lost 1 base and J lost 1 base. The CDR3 has 16 residues. Partial CDR3 DNA: TGTGCCAGCAGTGATAACTGGGGGGGCGGTCAAAAC. This codes for CASSDNWGGGQN. The complete CDR3 protein is CASSDNWGGGQNTLYF.